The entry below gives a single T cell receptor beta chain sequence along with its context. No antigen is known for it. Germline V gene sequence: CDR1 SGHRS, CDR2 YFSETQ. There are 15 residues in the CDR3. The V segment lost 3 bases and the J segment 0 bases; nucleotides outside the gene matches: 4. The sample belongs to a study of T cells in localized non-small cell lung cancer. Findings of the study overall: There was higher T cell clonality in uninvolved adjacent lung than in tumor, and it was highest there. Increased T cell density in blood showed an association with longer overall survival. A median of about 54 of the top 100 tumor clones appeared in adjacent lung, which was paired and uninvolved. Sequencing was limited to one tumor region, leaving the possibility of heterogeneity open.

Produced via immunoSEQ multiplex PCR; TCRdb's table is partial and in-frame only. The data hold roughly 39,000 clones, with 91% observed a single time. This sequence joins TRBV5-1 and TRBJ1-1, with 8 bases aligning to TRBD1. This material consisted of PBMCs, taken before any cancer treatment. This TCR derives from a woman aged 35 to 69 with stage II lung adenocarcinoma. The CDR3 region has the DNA TGCGCCAGCAGCTCGACAGGGGCGATGAACACTGAAGCTTTCTTT. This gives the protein CASSSTGAMNTEAFF. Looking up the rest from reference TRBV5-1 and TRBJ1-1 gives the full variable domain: KAGVTQTPRYLIKTRGQQVTLSCSPISGHRSVSWYQQTPGQGLQFLFEYFSETQRNKGNFPGRFSGRQFSNSRSEMNVSTLELGDSALYLCASSSTGAMNTEAFFGQGTRLTVV.